Detailed here is one T cell receptor (beta chain). Its antigen is currently unknown. The source of the sample is a study of cytotoxic CD8 clonotypes in ibrutinib-treated CLL. Across the whole study: Partial response occurred in about 25 patients and complete response in 2; at median around 70 months, approximately 14 remained remitted and approximately twelve progressed.

Germline V gene data show CDR1 as SGHRS and CDR2 as YFSETQ. This CDR3 has 17 amino acids. V lost 4 bases and J lost 6, with 23 bases in between. Data came from immunoSEQ multiplex PCR; TCRdb stores just in-frame clones and leaves some out. The sample has a few hundred thousand clones; 60% to 80% are singletons. The study's findings and limits: In comparison with age-matched healthy donors, baseline clonality was higher and tracked circulating CD8+ T-cell counts. Rising at ibrutinib response, clonality subsequently fell back toward baseline at progression.

This material consisted of PBMCs, taken after 36 months of ibrutinib treatment. This receptor was identified in a human donor with chronic lymphocytic leukemia. The chain joins TRBV5-1 to TRBJ2-1; a possible D gene is TRBD2 (6 bases). The CDR3 protein is CASSLRQWTTWGNEQFF. CDR3 nucleotides: TGCGCCAGCAGCCTGCGCCAATGGACTACCTGGGGCAATGAGCAGTTCTTC.